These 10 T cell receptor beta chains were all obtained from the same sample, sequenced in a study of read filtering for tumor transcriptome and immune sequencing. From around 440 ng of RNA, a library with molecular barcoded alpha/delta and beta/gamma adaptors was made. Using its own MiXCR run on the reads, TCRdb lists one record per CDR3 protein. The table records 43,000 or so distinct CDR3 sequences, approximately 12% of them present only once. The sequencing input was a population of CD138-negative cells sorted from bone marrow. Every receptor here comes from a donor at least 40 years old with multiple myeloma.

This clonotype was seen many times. In DNA, the CDR3 is TGCAGTGCTAGAGGGGGAGGGCGGAACACTGAAGCTTTCTTT. This gives the protein CSARGGGRNTEAFF. V gene TRBV20-1 combines with J gene TRBJ1-1; D remains ambiguous. Between the trimmed V and J ends, which lost 1 base and 1 base, there was a span of 10 bases. Germline CDR1 DFQATT, CDR2 SNEGSKA (reference sequence). The CDR3 has 14 residues.

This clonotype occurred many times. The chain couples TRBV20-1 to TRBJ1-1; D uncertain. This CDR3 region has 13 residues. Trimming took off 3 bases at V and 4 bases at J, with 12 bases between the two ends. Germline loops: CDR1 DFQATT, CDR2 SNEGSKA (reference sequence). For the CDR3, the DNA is TGCAGTGCTAGGAAGGGTTTAACCACTGAAGCTTTCTTT. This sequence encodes CSARKGLTTEAFF.

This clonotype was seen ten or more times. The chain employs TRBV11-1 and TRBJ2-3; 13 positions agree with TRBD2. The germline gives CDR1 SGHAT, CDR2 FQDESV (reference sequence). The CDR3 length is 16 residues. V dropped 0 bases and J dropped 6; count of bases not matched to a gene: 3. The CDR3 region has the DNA TGTGCCAGCAGCTTAGCCCGACTAGCGGGAGGCGATACGCAGTATTTT. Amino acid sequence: CASSLARLAGGDTQYF.

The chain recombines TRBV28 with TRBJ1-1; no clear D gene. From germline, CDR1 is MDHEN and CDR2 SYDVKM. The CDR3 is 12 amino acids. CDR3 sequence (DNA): TGTACCACTTCACCTGGACTCCCTGGAGCTTTCTTT. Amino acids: CTTSPGLPGAFF. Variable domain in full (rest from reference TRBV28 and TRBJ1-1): DVKVTQSSRYLVKRTGEKVFLECVQDMDHENMFWYRQDPGLGLRLIYFSYDVKMKEKGDIPEGYSVSREKKERFSLILESASTNQTSMYLCTTSPGLPGAFFGQGTRLTVV.

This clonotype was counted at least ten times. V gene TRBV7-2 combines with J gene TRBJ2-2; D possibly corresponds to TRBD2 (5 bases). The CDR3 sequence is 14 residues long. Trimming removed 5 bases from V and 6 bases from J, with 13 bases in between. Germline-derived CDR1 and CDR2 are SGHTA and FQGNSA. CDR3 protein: CASSPHRGAGELFF. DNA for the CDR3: TGTGCCAGCAGCCCACATCGGGGAGCCGGGGAGCTGTTTTTT.

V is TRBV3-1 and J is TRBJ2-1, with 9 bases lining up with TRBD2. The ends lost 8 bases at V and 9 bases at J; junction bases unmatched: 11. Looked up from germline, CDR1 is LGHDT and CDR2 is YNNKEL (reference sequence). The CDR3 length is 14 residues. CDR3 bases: TGTGCCAGCGGCCCCGGACTAGCGTCGGTTGAGCAGTTCTTC. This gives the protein CASGPGLASVEQFF.

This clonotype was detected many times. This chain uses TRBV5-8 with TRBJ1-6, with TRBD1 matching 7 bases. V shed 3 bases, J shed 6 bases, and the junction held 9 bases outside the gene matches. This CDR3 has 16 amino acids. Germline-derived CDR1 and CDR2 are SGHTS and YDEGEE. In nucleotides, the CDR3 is TGTGCCAGCAGCTCCCCACCGGGACAGCCTAATTCACCCCTCCACTTT. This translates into CASSSPPGQPNSPLHF.

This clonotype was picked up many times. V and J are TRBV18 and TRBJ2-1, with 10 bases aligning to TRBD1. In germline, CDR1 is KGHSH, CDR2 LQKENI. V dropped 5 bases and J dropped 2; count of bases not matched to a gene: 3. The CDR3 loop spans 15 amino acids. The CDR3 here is CASSTGTGAYNEQFF. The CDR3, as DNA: TGTGCCAGCTCAACAGGGACAGGGGCCTACAATGAGCAGTTCTTC.

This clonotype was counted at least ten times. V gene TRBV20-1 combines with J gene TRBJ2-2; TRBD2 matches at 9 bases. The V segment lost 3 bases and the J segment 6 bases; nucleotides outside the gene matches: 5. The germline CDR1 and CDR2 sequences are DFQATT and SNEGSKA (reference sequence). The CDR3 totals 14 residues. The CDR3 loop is CSASPGTSSGELFF. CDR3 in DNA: TGCAGTGCTAGTCCCGGGACTAGCTCCGGGGAGCTGTTTTTT.

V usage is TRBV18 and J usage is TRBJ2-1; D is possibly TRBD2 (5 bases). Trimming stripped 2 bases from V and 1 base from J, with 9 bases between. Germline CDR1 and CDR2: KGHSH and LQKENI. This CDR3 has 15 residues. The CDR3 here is CASSPLLESYNEQFF. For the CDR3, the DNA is TGTGCCAGCTCACCATTACTAGAGTCCTACAATGAGCAGTTCTTC. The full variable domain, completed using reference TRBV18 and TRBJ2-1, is NAGVMQNPRHLVRRRGQEARLRCSPMKGHSHVYWYRQLPEEGLKFMVYLQKENIIDESGMPKERFSAEFPKEGPSILRIQQVVRGDSAAYFCASSPLLESYNEQFFGPGTRLTVL.